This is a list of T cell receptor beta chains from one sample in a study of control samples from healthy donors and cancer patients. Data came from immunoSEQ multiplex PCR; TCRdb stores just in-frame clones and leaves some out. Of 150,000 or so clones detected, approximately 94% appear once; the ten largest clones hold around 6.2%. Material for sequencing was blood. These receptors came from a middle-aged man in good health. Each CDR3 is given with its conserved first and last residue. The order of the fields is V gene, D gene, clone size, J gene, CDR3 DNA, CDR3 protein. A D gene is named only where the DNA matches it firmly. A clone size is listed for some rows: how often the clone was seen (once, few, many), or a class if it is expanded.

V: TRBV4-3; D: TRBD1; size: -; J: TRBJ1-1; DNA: TGCGCCAGCAGCCATGGGATTGGGACAGGGTTGAACACTGAAGCTTTCTTT; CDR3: CASSHGIGTGLNTEAFF
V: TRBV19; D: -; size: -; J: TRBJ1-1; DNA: TGTGCCAGTAGCGGGACTGAAGCTTTCTTT; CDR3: CASSGTEAFF
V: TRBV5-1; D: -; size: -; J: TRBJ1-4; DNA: TGCGCCAGCAGCCCCACCGCCGGGCTGGGCGAAAAACTGTTTTTT; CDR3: CASSPTAGLGEKLFF
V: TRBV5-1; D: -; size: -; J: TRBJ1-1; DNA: TGCGCCAGCAGCCCCCTGAGGGGCACTGAAGCTTTCTTT; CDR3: CASSPLRGTEAFF
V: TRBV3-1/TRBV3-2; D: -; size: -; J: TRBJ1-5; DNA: TGTGCCAGCAGCCTACTACGGGAAGGCAATCAGCCCCAGCATTTT; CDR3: CASSLLREGNQPQHF
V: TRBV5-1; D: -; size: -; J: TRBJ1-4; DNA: TGCGCCAGCAGCAAAGGACAGTTCTCCGGGGAACTGTTTTTT; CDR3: CASSKGQFSGELFF
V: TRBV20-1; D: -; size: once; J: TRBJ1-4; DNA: TGCAGTGCTAGTCCGTTTCAGGGGCCGAATGAAAAACTGTTTTTT; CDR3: CSASPFQGPNEKLFF
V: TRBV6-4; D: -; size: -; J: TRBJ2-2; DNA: TGTGCCAGCAGGGGGGACATGAACACCGGGGAGCTGTTTTTT; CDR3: CASRGDMNTGELFF
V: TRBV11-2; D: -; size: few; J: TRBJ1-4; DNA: TGTGCCAGCAGCTTAAACGGGGGCGGCGGAAAACTGTTTTTT; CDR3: CASSLNGGGGKLFF
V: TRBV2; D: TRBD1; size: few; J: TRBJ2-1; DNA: TGTGCCAGCCCCATCCGGGACAGGGGGCTTTGGGAGCAGTTCTTC; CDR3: CASPIRDRGLWEQFF
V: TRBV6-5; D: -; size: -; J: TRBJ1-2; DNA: TGTGCCAGCACCCAGGCCGGGGGGCGCGGCTATGGCTACACCTTC; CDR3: CASTQAGGRGYGYTF
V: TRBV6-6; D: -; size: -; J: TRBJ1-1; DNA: TGTGCCAGCAGTTACTCGAGGGGGGGAACGAACACTGAAGCTTTCTTT; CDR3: CASSYSRGGTNTEAFF
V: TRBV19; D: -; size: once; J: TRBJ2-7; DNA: TGTGCCAGTAGTATGCGACAGTCCAACGAGCAGTACTTC; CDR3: CASSMRQSNEQYF
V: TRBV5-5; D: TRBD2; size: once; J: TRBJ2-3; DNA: TGTGCCAGCAGCTTATCTGGGGCGGCGGGGGGGCCTTTCACAGATACGCAGTATTTT; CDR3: CASSLSGAAGGPFTDTQYF
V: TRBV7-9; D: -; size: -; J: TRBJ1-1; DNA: TGTGCCAGCAGCCCCTCGGGTACAGGGAACACTGAAGCTTTCTTT; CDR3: CASSPSGTGNTEAFF
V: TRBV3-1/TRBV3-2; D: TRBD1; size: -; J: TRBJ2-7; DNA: TGTGCCAGCAGCCAGACCGGGACAGGTAGCGAGCAGTACTTC; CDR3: CASSQTGTGSEQYF
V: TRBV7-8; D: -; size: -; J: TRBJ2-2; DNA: TGTGCCAGCAGCTTAGCTGGGAATCCCGGGGAGCTGTTTTTT; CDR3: CASSLAGNPGELFF
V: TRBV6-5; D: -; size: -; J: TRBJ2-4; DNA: TGTGCCAGCAGTTCTCCGGGAGCAGCAACCAAAAACATTCAGTACTTC; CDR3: CASSSPGAATKNIQYF
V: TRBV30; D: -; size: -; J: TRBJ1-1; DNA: TGTGCCTGGACCTCCGAAAAGGGCTACACTGAAGCTTTCTTT; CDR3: CAWTSEKGYTEAFF
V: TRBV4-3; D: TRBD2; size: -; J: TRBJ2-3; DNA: TGCGCCAGCAGCCAAGATAGGAGCGGGGGGGTCACAGATACGCAGTATTTT; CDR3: CASSQDRSGGVTDTQYF
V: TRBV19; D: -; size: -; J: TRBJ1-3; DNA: TGTGCCAGTGGATGGGGCTCTGGAAACACCATATATTTT; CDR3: CASGWGSGNTIYF
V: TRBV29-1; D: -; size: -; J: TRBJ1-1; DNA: TGCAGCGTTGAGGCTCCCTCCGGGGACACTGAAGCTTTCTTT; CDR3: CSVEAPSGDTEAFF
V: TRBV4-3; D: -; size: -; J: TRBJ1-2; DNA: TGCGCCAGCAGCCAAAATGCGTTTGGGGGGCGCGAAAGTGGCTACACCTTC; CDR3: CASSQNAFGGRESGYTF
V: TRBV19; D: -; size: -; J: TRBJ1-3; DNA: TGTGCCAGTAGTCTGACGGACGACTCTGGAAACACCATATATTTT; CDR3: CASSLTDDSGNTIYF
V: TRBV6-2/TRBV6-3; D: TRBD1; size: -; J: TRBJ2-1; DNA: TGTGCCAGCAGTCTCCCTAGGACAGGGGGCTGGTGGGCGGAAAATGAGCAGTTCTTC; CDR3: CASSLPRTGGWWAENEQFF
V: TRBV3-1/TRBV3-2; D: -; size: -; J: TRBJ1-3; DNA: TGTGCCAGCAGCCCCGAGAGGTTGGGAAACACCATATATTTT; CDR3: CASSPERLGNTIYF
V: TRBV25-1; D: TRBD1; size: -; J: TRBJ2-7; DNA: TGTGCCAGCAGTCCCAGGGGGCAGGGCGAGCAGTACTTC; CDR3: CASSPRGQGEQYF
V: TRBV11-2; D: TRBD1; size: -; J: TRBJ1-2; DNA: TGTGCCAGCAGCGCCCGACAGGGGGCGGATGGCTACACCTTC; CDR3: CASSARQGADGYTF
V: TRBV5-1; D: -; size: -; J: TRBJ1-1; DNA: TGCGCCAGCAGCCCCCAGGTGGAGAACACTGAAGCTTTCTTT; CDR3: CASSPQVENTEAFF
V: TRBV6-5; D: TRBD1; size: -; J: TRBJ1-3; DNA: TGTGCCAGCAGTTACGAGGGGACAGGAATTGGAAACACCATATATTTT; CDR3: CASSYEGTGIGNTIYF
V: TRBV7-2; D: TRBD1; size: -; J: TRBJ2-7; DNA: TGTGCCAGCAGCTCGGACAGGGGTTTCTACGAGCAGTACTTC; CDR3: CASSSDRGFYEQYF
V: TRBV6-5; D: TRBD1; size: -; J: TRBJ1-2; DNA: TGTGCCAGCAGTCTCGGGACAGGAGACGCCTATGGCTACACCTTC; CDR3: CASSLGTGDAYGYTF
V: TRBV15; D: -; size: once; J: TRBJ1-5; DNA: TGTGCCACCAGCAGAGATCGGGCGGGGAGTCAGCCCCAGCATTTT; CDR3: CATSRDRAGSQPQHF
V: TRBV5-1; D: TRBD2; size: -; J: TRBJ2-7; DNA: TGCGCCAGCAGCTATAGCGGGGAGTACGAGCAGTACTTC; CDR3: CASSYSGEYEQYF
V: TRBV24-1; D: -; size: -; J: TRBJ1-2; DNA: TGTGCCACCAGCGAACCCGGGACATCGGGAGGCTACACCTTC; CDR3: CATSEPGTSGGYTF
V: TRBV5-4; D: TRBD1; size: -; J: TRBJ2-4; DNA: TGTGCCAGCAGCCCGACCGGACGGTACAGGGGGGACAAAAACATTCAGTACTTC; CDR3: CASSPTGRYRGDKNIQYF
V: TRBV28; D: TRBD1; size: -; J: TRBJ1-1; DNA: TGTGCCAGCAGGACGAGGGGACAGGGGAGGGGCACTGAAGCTTTCTTT; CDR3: CASRTRGQGRGTEAFF
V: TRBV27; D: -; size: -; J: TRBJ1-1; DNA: TGTGCCAGCAGTGGCTACCGGGGCCGGCGCAACGCTGAAGCTTTCTTT; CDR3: CASSGYRGRRNAEAFF
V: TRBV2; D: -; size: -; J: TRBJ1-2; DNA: TGTGCCAGCAGTCTCGGGCAGCGGGAGGGCTATGGCTACACCTTC; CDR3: CASSLGQREGYGYTF
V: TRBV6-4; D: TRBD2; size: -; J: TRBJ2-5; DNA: TGTGCCAGCAGTGCCCCCCAAAGGAGAAGCGGGGGGGCCCGAGAGACCCAGTACTTC; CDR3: CASSAPQRRSGGARETQYF